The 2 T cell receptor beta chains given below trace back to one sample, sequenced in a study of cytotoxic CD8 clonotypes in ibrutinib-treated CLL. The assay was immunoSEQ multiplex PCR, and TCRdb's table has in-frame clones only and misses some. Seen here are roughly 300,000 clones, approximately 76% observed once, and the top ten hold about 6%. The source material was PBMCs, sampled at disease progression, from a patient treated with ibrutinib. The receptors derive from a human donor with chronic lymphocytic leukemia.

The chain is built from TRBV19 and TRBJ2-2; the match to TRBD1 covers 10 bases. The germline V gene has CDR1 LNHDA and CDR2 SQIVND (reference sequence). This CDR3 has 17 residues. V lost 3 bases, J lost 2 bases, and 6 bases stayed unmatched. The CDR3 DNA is TGTGCCAGTAGTATCATTGGGACAGGGGTCAACACCGGGGAGCTGTTTTTT. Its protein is CASSIIGTGVNTGELFF.

The CDR3 region has the DNA TGTGCCAGCAGTGAAGTATTGGGGACTAGAGGCACAGATACGCAGTATTTT. The encoded protein is CASSEVLGTRGTDTQYF. This sequence joins TRBV25-1 and TRBJ2-3, with 8 bases that match TRBD2. From germline, CDR1 is MGHDK and CDR2 SYGVNS. This CDR3 is 17 amino acids long. V shed 2 bases, J shed 1 base, and the junction held 8 bases outside the gene matches.